Given below is one T cell receptor beta chain in context. Its antigen is currently unknown. PCR primers comprised 60 Vbeta and 13 Jbeta primers. Profiled with immunoSEQ multiplex PCR; TCRdb holds only in-frame clones, not every one. The sample carries over 110,000 clones, 75% to 80% recorded once. The data were obtained in a study of cytomegalovirus exposure and HLA in healthy donors. Study in general: Researchers found that just over 80% of almost 400 genotyped donors fell within the Caucasian-associated ancestry cluster. Points from the study as a whole: In a later analysis, at a false discovery rate of 0.05, roughly 17,000 TCR beta sequences matched HLA alleles. The authors enumerated some 160 TCR beta chains as linked to cytomegalovirus.

This CDR3 spans 14 amino acids. Trimming removed 4 bases from V and 4 bases from J, with 11 bases in between. CDR1 SGDLS and CDR2 YYNGEE come from the germline V gene. The sequence was obtained from a woman in her 40s in good health and CMV-seropositive. Sequencing used PBMCs. V and J are TRBV9 and TRBJ2-2; D not resolved. The CDR3 DNA follows: TGTGCCAGCAGCACGTACACATCCACCGGGGAGCTGTTTTTT. The encoded protein is CASSTYTSTGELFF.